This TCR beta chain was found in a study of T-cell memory formation after mild COVID-19. Study as a whole: TCR clustering was largely donor specific. The study's findings and limits: Pre-infection memory contained some responding clones, which suggested that cross-reactive memory had joined.

About this clonotype: The antigen is undetermined.

UMIs and sample barcodes were carried by the TCR alpha and TCR beta cDNA libraries that 5'RACE produced using constant-segment primers. TCRdb re-derived calls from the 5' RACE reads in MiXCR, one entry per CDR3 protein. The table has around 440,000 distinct CDR3 sequences, 15% to 20% seen once. The ends lost 2 bases at V and 5 bases at J; junction bases unmatched: 13. CDR1 is SGHTA and CDR2 is FQGTGA in the germline V gene. The CDR3 sequence is 19 residues long. Material for sequencing was PBMCs or a T cell subset sorted from them (not recorded which). The J gene is TRBJ2-3, the V gene TRBV7-3, with 13 bases identical to TRBD2. This receptor was taken from an adult woman who had mild COVID-19 (a few samples of this study predate the infection). Cell type and time point are not known. CDR3 nucleotides: TGTGCCAGCAGCTTAGGGCCTTTTGGGACTAGCGGGAAGGGAGATACGCAGTATTTT. Its translation: CASSLGPFGTSGKGDTQYF.